This T cell receptor beta chain was identified in a study of glioma-infiltrating T cells. Study conclusions and caveats: Gliomas, especially low-grade, showed above-expected tissue-blood divergence; non-neoplastic patients showed below. Tissue and blood shared very few CDR3 sequences.

The V end was cut by 2 bases, the J end by 8 bases, with 12 bases between. Germline V gene lookup returns CDR1 MNHNY and CDR2 SVGAGI (reference sequence). The CDR3 spans 13 residues. The iRepertoire nested amplicon-rescue multiplex PCR amplified TCR alpha and beta CDR3s from RNA. Input was 100-400 ng of tissue mRNA or PBMC total RNA. In TCRdb, the multiplex PCR reads were re-called with MiXCR into one record per CDR3 protein. The sample contains about 140,000 distinct CDR3 sequences, around 40% of which appear only once. This clonotype has more than one count but fewer than ten. The antigen is unknown.

The V call is TRBV6-6, the J call TRBJ1-1, with a tentative D call TRBD1 (5 bases). This sequence originates from a human donor with low-grade glioma or glioblastoma, undergoing nonglioma brain surgery, or in good health (not recorded which). Sequencing was performed on glioma tissue, nonneoplastic brain tissue, or PBMCs (not recorded which). CDR3 nucleotides: TGTGCCAGCAGTTACACCAGGGAAAGGGAAGCTTTCTTT. Amino acid sequence: CASSYTREREAFF.